The 2 T cell receptor beta chains listed next were all sequenced from one sample in a study of sequential checkpoint blockade in melanoma. Measured with immunoSEQ multiplex PCR; TCRdb has only the in-frame clones, and not every one. Seen here are about 32,000 clones, approximately 77% observed once, and the top ten hold more than 15%. Documented treatment: randomized to nivolumab then ipilimumab (arm A) or the reverse (arm B). The starting material was CD8+ T cells sorted from blood (inferred from file names), obtained from a patient given nivolumab and ipilimumab in sequence. The source is a human donor with melanoma.

The V gene is TRBV11-3, the J gene TRBJ2-2; D gene uncertain. Germline CDR1 reads SGHNT; CDR2 reads YENEEA. V lost 3 bases and J lost 6, with 5 bases in between. This CDR3 region has 12 residues. The CDR3 loop reads CASSFIPGELFF. In DNA, the CDR3 is TGTGCCAGCAGCTTTATCCCCGGGGAGCTGTTTTTT.

Turning to this clone: The same CDR3 is also encoded by other DNA sequences in this sample. V is TRBV27 and J is TRBJ2-7; no clear D gene. The CDR3 is 13 residues long. Germline V CDR1 and CDR2: MNHEY, SMNVEV (reference sequence). Trimming removed 3 bases at V and 3 bases at J, with 9 bases between. In DNA, the CDR3 is TGTGCCAGCAGTTTCAGAGGCGGCTACGAGCAGTACTTC. It encodes CASSFRGGYEQYF.